The source of this TCR beta chain is a study of response to subunit inactivated influenza vaccine. Turning to this clonotype: Its antigen is not identified.

V lost 3 bases, J lost 5 bases, and 10 bases lay in between. The CDR3 is 12 residues long. The germline CDR1 and CDR2 sequences are DFQATT and SNEGSKA (reference sequence). General study results and limits: Authors proposed each seasonal influenza vaccination draws in few new T cells.

One entry per CDR3 protein results from TCRdb running MiXCR on the RT-PCR reads. The sample holds about 520,000 distinct CDR3 sequences, approximately 7.8% seen once. V gene TRBV20-1 combines with J gene TRBJ1-1; weak D call: TRBD1 (5 bases). The source is a man aged 50-75 years who received an inactivated influenza vaccine. The sample was PBMCs from blood, taken around 25 months after vaccination. In DNA form, the CDR3 reads TGCAGTGCTAGCCCGGGGGTAACTGAAGCTTTCTTT. Protein product: CSASPGVTEAFF.